The 31 T cell receptor beta chains reported below all come from one sample, sequenced in a study of control samples from healthy donors and cancer patients. Some clones are missing from TCRdb's copy, which holds only in-frame ones; the method was immunoSEQ multiplex PCR. The data hold around 79,000 clones, with 93% observed a single time. The sequenced material came from PBMCs. The source of these receptors is a woman aged 35 to 49 with lung cancer.

The genes are TRBV28 and TRBJ1-4; 7 bases are shared with TRBD1. V dropped 6 bases and J dropped 3; count of bases not matched to a gene: 7. This CDR3 region has 15 residues. Germline-derived CDR1 and CDR2 are MDHEN and SYDVKM. The CDR3, as DNA: TGTGCCAGCAGGCGGTCCGGGACAGCTAATGAAAAACTGTTTTTT. It is translated as CASRRSGTANEKLFF.

The chain combines TRBV5-4 with TRBJ2-5, with D tentatively TRBD1 (6 bases). There are 13 residues in the CDR3. Trimming removed 1 base from V and 3 bases from J, with 7 bases in between. CDR1 is SGHNT and CDR2 is YYREEE in the germline V gene (reference sequence). The CDR3 DNA is TGTGCCAGCAGCTTGCACAGGGAAGAGACCCAGTACTTC. Its translation is CASSLHREETQYF.

The gene calls are TRBV11-2 and TRBJ2-5; D call uncertain. V lost 5 bases to trimming and J lost 2 bases, with 9 bases between them. Germline CDR1 reads SGHAT; CDR2 reads FQNNGV. This CDR3 is built from 13 residues. The CDR3 region has the DNA TGTGCCAGCAGCGGATTACTACAAGAGACCCAGTACTTC. As protein: CASSGLLQETQYF.

The chain couples TRBV27 to TRBJ2-1, with a possible D match to TRBD2 (6 bases). The CDR3 runs to 11 residues. Germline CDR1 and CDR2: MNHEY and SMNVEV (reference sequence). V lost 5 bases, J lost 15 bases, and 14 bases lay in between. The CDR3 here is CASSPGTERFF. CDR3 coding DNA: TGTGCCAGCAGTCCCGGGACTGAACGGTTCTTC.

J is TRBJ2-1 and V is TRBV9; TRBD2 matches 10 bases. The CDR3 runs 15 residues. Germline assignment: CDR1 SGDLS and CDR2 YYNGEE. V trimming: 2 bases; J trimming: 4 bases; junction bases outside the gene matches: 3. The CDR3 loop reads CASSVTSGEYNEQFF. The DNA for the CDR3 is TGTGCCAGCAGCGTTACTAGCGGGGAGTACAATGAGCAGTTCTTC.

The V call is TRBV3-1 (or the pseudogene TRBV3-2), the J call TRBJ1-3; TRBD1 aligns across 7 bases. CDR1 is LGHDT, CDR2 YNNKEL, per germline (reference sequence). V shed 3 bases and J 2 bases; nucleotides not matched to a gene: 10. The CDR3 is made up of 17 amino acids. The CDR3 region has the DNA TGTGCCAGCAGCCAGAGACAGGGTTCCCTCGCTGGAAACACCATATATTTT. The encoded protein is CASSQRQGSLAGNTIYF.

The chain uses TRBV27 and TRBJ2-7; D not certain. This CDR3 contains 14 residues. Trimming pared 0 bases from V and 3 bases from J, leaving 9 bases between. Germline-derived CDR1 and CDR2 are MNHEY and SMNVEV (reference sequence). CDR3 sequence: CASSLSAARYEQYF. The CDR3 coding sequence is TGTGCCAGCAGTTTATCGGCAGCCCGCTACGAGCAGTACTTC.

The gene calls are TRBV6-6 and TRBJ1-1; D uncertain. CDR1 MNHNY and CDR2 SVGAGI come from the germline V gene (reference sequence). The CDR3 has 15 residues. V was pared by 2 bases and J by 0 bases, with 10 bases between. CDR3 DNA sequence: TGTGCCAGCAGTTACGGGCAGAATCTGAACACTGAAGCTTTCTTT. Translation: CASSYGQNLNTEAFF.

The gene calls are TRBV4-2 and TRBJ1-2; D not resolved. This CDR3 has 15 residues. Trimming removed 0 bases from V and 4 bases from J, with 12 bases in between. Germline V gene sequence: CDR1 LGHNA, CDR2 YNFKEQ. The chain's CDR3 is CASSQDEIASYGYTF. The CDR3 DNA is TGTGCCAGCAGCCAAGATGAAATAGCGAGCTATGGCTACACCTTC.

This clone was observed a few times. The chain has TRBV5-1 and TRBJ2-2; no reliable D call. The V gene lost 2 bases and the J gene lost 1 base, with 15 bases spanning the gap. Germline V CDR1 and CDR2: SGHRS, YFSETQ. CDR3 length: 17 residues. The CDR3 is CASSFRSQPRNTGELFF. CDR3 sequence (DNA): TGCGCCAGCAGCTTTCGATCCCAGCCTAGGAACACCGGGGAGCTGTTTTTT.

The CDR3 spells CASSEAPWQSNQPQHF. In DNA form, the CDR3 reads TGTGCCAGCAGTGAAGCGCCATGGCAAAGCAATCAGCCCCAGCATTTT. This chain uses TRBV2 with TRBJ1-5; D unresolved. The CDR3 loop spans 16 amino acids. The V gene's germline CDR1 is SNHLY and CDR2 FYNNEI. The V and J ends lost 0 bases and 1 base respectively, with 10 bases between them.

Comments on this clone: Other DNA sequences in the sample encode the same CDR3. This chain links TRBV3-1 (or the pseudogene TRBV3-2) with TRBJ1-6; no definite D call. Per the germline V gene, CDR1 is LGHDT and CDR2 is YNNKEL (reference sequence). The CDR3 loop spans 15 amino acids. V lost 1 base, J lost 0 bases, and 4 bases lay in between. DNA for the CDR3: TGTGCCAGCAGCCAAGGGGACTCCTATAATTCACCCCTCCACTTT. Protein sequence: CASSQGDSYNSPLHF.

The chain combines TRBV5-1 with TRBJ2-1, with 7 bases aligning to TRBD2. J was trimmed by 4 bases and V by 1 base; bases with no gene match: 5. The CDR3 has 15 residues. Germline CDR1 is SGHRS and CDR2 is YFSETQ. CDR3 amino acids: CASSLSLAVYNEQFF. The CDR3 DNA reads as TGCGCCAGCAGCTTGTCGCTAGCGGTGTACAATGAGCAGTTCTTC.

The chain uses TRBV30 and TRBJ1-3; perhaps TRBD1 as D (6 bases). Per the germline V gene, CDR1 is GTSNPN and CDR2 is SVGIG (reference sequence). The length of the CDR3 is 15 residues. V lost 5 bases, J lost 0 bases, and 14 bases lay in between. CDR3 in DNA: TGTGCCTGGGCAGTCAAACAGGGCTCTGGAAACACCATATATTTT. Protein sequence: CAWAVKQGSGNTIYF.

V and J are TRBV5-1 and TRBJ2-7; 8 nucleotides line up with TRBD2. From germline, CDR1 is SGHRS and CDR2 YFSETQ. The CDR3 totals 14 residues. After removal of 0 bases from V and 5 bases from J, the junction contained 4 bases not matched to a gene. CDR3 DNA sequence: TGCGCCAGCAGCTTGGGCGGGGGGAGTGACGAGCAGTACTTC. Encoded protein: CASSLGGGSDEQYF.

The chain employs TRBV19 and TRBJ2-3; D might be TRBD2 (5 bases). With 6 bases removed from V and 4 bases from J, the gap between germline ends came to 14 bases. The CDR3 totals 14 residues. Germline V CDR1 and CDR2: LNHDA, SQIVND (reference sequence). The CDR3 protein is CASSRTGKADTQYF. DNA for the CDR3: TGTGCCAGTAGCCGGACGGGGAAGGCAGATACGCAGTATTTT.

CDR3 amino acids: CASSFENRGLYGYTF. The CDR3 DNA reads as TGTGCCAGCAGCTTTGAAAACAGGGGTCTCTATGGCTACACCTTC. The chain carries TRBV11-2 and TRBJ1-2; 7 bases align to TRBD1. The V and J ends lost 3 bases and 4 bases, in that order; junction bases with no gene match: 8. This CDR3 is 15 amino acids long. Germline CDR1 is SGHAT and CDR2 is FQNNGV.

The rearrangement uses TRBV5-6 and TRBJ2-7, with 9 bases fitting TRBD2. After removal of 4 bases from V and 5 bases from J, the junction contained 13 bases not matched to a gene. The CDR3 loop spans 16 amino acids. Germline values: CDR1 SGHDT, CDR2 YYEEEE. The chain's CDR3 is CASSVWRLAGSDEQYF. For the CDR3, the DNA is TGTGCCAGCAGCGTTTGGAGGCTAGCGGGGTCAGACGAGCAGTACTTC.

This sequence joins TRBV5-1 and TRBJ2-1; 9 bases are a match to TRBD2. J gave up 9 bases and V 0 bases, and 7 bases lay outside the gene matches. Germline values: CDR1 SGHRS, CDR2 YFSETQ. This CDR3 has 15 residues. The CDR3 sequence: CASSLVVAGGPEQFF. The CDR3 nucleotides read TGCGCCAGCAGCTTGGTAGTCGCGGGGGGGCCTGAGCAGTTCTTC.

The chain recombines TRBV7-2 with TRBJ2-2; no clear D gene. The V gene lost 0 bases and the J gene lost 2 bases, with 10 bases spanning the gap. This CDR3 spans 16 amino acids. Germline-derived CDR1 and CDR2 are SGHTA and FQGNSA. This CDR3 is CASSLAALSNTGELFF. Written as DNA, the CDR3 is TGTGCCAGCAGCTTAGCCGCTCTCTCCAACACCGGGGAGCTGTTTTTT.

The chain couples TRBV2 to TRBJ1-1; TRBD1 agrees at 9 bases. The ends lost 7 bases at V and 0 bases at J; junction bases unmatched: 6. The CDR3 is made up of 15 amino acids. Germline V CDR1 and CDR2: SNHLY, FYNNEI. Here the CDR3 reads CASTLNRGLNTEAFF. The CDR3 nucleotides are TGTGCCAGCACCCTAAACAGGGGGCTGAACACTGAAGCTTTCTTT.

J is TRBJ1-6 and V is TRBV27, with D hard to call. Germline V CDR1 and CDR2: MNHEY, SMNVEV (reference sequence). This CDR3 has 15 amino acids. Trimming cost V 5 bases and J 9 bases, with 17 bases left between them. The CDR3 coding sequence is TGTGCCAGCAGTCCCTCCCTTAGTCGGGCTTCACCCCTCCACTTT. Translation: CASSPSLSRASPLHF.

The rearrangement joins TRBV19 to TRBJ1-1, with 9 bases matching TRBD1. After removal of 0 bases from V and 2 bases from J, the junction contained 4 bases not matched to a gene. Germline loops: CDR1 LNHDA, CDR2 SQIVND (reference sequence). CDR3 length equals 16 residues. CDR3 in DNA: TGTGCCAGTAGTATAGATCCGGACAGGGGAAACACTGAAGCTTTCTTT. Residues: CASSIDPDRGNTEAFF.

This clone was counted once. The chain combines TRBV7-2 with TRBJ1-1; a possible D gene is TRBD1 (6 bases). V gave up 1 base and J gave up 6 bases, with 15 bases separating them. CDR3 length: 15 residues. Germline V gives CDR1 SGHTA, CDR2 FQGNSA. CDR3 coding DNA: TGTGCCAGCAGCTTAGAATTGACAGGTCAACCTGAAGCTTTCTTT. This encodes CASSLELTGQPEAFF.

This clone was counted between two and nine times. The V call is TRBV30, the J call TRBJ1-3; D is uncertain. Germline loops: CDR1 GTSNPN, CDR2 SVGIG (reference sequence). The CDR3 is 13 residues long. Trimming shortened V by 3 bases and J by 0 bases, and 6 bases separated the two germline ends. DNA for the CDR3: TGTGCCTGGAGACACTACTCTGGAAACACCATATATTTT. Its translation: CAWRHYSGNTIYF.

V gene TRBV2 combines with J gene TRBJ1-2; D gene ambiguous. The CDR3 runs to 15 residues. Between the trimmed V and J ends, which lost 4 bases and 3 bases, there was a span of 15 bases. The germline V gene encodes CDR1 SNHLY and CDR2 FYNNEI. The chain's CDR3 is CASSGIALADYGYTF. The CDR3 DNA reads TGTGCCAGCAGTGGGATAGCCCTAGCAGACTATGGCTACACCTTC.

The V and J genes are TRBV9 and TRBJ1-1; weak D call: TRBD1 (6 bases). This CDR3 comprises 16 residues. Deletions cut 4 bases from V and 4 bases from J, with 20 bases between. In germline, CDR1 is SGDLS, CDR2 YYNGEE. The CDR3 region has the DNA TGTGCCAGCAGCCCGGGAACAGGGCCGGGGGTCACTGAAGCTTTCTTT. Protein product: CASSPGTGPGVTEAFF.

The V gene is TRBV18, the J gene TRBJ1-4; a possible D gene is TRBD1 (5 bases). V lost 2 bases and J lost 3, with 10 bases in between. CDR3 length: 15 residues. Looked up from germline, CDR1 is KGHSH and CDR2 is LQKENI. The CDR3 DNA sequence: TGTGCCAGCTCACCATTATCAGGGTCTAATGAAAAACTGTTTTTT. This translates into CASSPLSGSNEKLFF.

The rearrangement joins TRBV4-1 to TRBJ2-5; D is unclear. Trimming pared 0 bases from V and 5 bases from J, leaving 13 bases between. The CDR3 has 15 amino acids. Germline V gives CDR1 MGHRA, CDR2 YSYEKL. The CDR3 sequence: CASSQDAGGWETQYF. The CDR3 bases are TGCGCCAGCAGCCAAGATGCTGGCGGCTGGGAGACCCAGTACTTC.

V usage is TRBV6-5 and J usage is TRBJ1-1; 9 bases map to TRBD1. CDR3 size: 14 residues. The germline V gene encodes CDR1 MNHEY and CDR2 SVGAGI. Trimming cost V 7 bases and J 1 base; bases outside gene matches: 4. The CDR3 loop is CASILQGANTEAFF. In DNA form, the CDR3 reads TGTGCCAGCATCCTACAGGGGGCGAACACTGAAGCTTTCTTT.

The J gene is TRBJ1-1, the V gene TRBV5-1; tentatively, D is TRBD1 (5 bases). The CDR3 contains 14 residues. V lost 6 bases and J 1 base, leaving 13 bases between the germline ends. Per the germline V gene, CDR1 is SGHRS and CDR2 is YFSETQ. The CDR3: CASKIGTQNTEAFF. The CDR3 DNA reads TGCGCCAGCAAGATCGGGACGCAGAACACTGAAGCTTTCTTT. The full variable domain, in which reference TRBV5-1 and TRBJ1-1 provide the parts outside the CDR3, is KAGVTQTPRYLIKTRGQQVTLSCSPISGHRSVSWYQQTPGQGLQFLFEYFSETQRNKGNFPGRFSGRQFSNSRSEMNVSTLELGDSALYLCASKIGTQNTEAFFGQGTRLTVV.